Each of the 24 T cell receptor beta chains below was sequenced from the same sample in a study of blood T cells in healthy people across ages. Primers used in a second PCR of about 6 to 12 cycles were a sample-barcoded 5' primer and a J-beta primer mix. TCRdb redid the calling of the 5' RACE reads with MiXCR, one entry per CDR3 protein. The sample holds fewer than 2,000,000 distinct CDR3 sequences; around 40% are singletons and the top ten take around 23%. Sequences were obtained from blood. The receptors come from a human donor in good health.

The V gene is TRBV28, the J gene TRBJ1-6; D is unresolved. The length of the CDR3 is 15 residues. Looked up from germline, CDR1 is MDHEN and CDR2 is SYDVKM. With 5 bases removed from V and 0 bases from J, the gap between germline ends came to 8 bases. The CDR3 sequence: CASSGWSSYNSPLHF. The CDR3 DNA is TGTGCCAGCAGTGGGTGGAGCTCCTATAATTCACCCCTCCACTTT.

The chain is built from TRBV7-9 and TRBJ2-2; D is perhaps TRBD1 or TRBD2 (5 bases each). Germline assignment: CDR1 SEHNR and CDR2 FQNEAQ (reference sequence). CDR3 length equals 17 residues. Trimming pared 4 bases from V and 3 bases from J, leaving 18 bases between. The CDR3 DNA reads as TGTGCCAGCAGCTCTAGTAGAAGTCAGGGAGACACCGGGGAGCTGTTTTTT. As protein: CASSSSRSQGDTGELFF.

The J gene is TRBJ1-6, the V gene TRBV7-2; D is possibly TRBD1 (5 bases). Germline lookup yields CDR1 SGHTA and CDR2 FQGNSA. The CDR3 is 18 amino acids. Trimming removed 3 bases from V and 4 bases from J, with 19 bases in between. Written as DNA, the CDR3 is TGTGCCAGCAGCTTGGAGGAATGGGTGGGGGGATATAATTCACCCCTCCACTTT. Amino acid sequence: CASSLEEWVGGYNSPLHF.

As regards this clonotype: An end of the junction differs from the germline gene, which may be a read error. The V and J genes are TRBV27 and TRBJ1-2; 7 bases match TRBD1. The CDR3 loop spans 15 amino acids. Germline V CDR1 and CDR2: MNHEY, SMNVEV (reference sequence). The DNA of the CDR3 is TGCGCCAGCGGGGACAGACCAGGCCCTAACTATGGCTACACCTTC. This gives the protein CASGDRPGPNYGYTF.

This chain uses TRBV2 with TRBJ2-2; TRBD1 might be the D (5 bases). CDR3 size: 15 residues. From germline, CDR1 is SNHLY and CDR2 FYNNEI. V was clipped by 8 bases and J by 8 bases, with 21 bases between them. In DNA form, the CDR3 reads TGTGCCAGCTCACCAGGGTTATCCCGCAGAGGGGAGCTGTTTTTT. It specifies CASSPGLSRRGELFF. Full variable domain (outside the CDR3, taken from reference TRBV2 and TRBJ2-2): EPEVTQTPSHQVTQMGQEVILRCVPISNHLYFYWYRQILGQKVEFLVSFYNNEISEKSEIFDDQFSVERPDGSNFTLKIRSTKLEDSAMYFCASSPGLSRRGELFFGEGSRLTVL.

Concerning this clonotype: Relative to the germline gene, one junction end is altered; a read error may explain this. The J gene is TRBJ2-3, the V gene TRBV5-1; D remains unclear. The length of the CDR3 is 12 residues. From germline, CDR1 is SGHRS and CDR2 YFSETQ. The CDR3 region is CASSLGADTLYF. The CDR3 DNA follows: TGCGCCAGCAGCTTGGGAGCAGATACGCTGTATTTT.

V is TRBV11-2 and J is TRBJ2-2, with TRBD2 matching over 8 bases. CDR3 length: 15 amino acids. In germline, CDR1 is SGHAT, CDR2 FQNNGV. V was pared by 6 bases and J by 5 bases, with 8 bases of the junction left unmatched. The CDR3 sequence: CASRPGGRGTGELFF. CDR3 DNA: TGTGCCAGCAGACCGGGGGGGAGGGGGACCGGGGAGCTGTTTTTT.

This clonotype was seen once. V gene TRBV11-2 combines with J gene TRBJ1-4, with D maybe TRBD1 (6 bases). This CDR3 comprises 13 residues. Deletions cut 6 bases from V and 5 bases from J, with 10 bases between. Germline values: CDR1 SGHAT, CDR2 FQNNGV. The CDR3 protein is CASSRGQNEKLFF. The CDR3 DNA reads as TGTGCCAGCAGTAGGGGACAAAATGAAAAACTGTTTTTT.

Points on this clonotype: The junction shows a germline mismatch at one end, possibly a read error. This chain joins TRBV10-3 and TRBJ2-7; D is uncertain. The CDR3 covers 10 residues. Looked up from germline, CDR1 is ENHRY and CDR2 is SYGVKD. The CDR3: CATSADEQDF. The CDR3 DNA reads TGTGCCACCTCTGCGGACGAGCAGGACTTC.

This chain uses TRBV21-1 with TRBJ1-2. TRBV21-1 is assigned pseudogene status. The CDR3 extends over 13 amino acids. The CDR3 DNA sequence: TGTGCCAGCAGCAAAGACCGCAAGACCGGCTACACCTTC. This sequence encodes CASSKDRKTGYTF.

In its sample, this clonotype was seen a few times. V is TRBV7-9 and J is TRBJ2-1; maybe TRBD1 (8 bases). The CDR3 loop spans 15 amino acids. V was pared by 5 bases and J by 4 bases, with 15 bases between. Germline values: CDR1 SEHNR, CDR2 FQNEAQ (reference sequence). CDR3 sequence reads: CASSPGGTGYNEQFF. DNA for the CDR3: TGTGCCAGCAGCCCCGGGGGGACAGGATACAATGAGCAGTTCTTC.

The CDR3 coding sequence is TGTGCTAGTGGTTTGGTAATTGGAGAATCCTCCTACAATGAGCAGTTCTTC. This codes for CASGLVIGESSYNEQFF. The V and J genes are TRBV12-5 and TRBJ2-1; D not resolved. CDR1 and CDR2 (germline): LGHNT, FRNRAP. The germline V and J ends were trimmed by 0 bases and 0 bases, with 12 bases remaining between them. The CDR3 is made up of 17 amino acids.

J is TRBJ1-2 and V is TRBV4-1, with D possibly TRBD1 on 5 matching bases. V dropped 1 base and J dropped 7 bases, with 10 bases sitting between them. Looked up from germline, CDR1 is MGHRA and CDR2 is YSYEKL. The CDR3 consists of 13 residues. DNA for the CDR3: TGCGCCAGCAGCCAAGTAGGGGAGGCTGGCTACACCTTC. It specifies CASSQVGEAGYTF.

CDR3 residues: CASGDSPLPPLHF. DNA of the CDR3: TGTGCCAGCGGGGACAGCCCTCTTCCACCCCTCCACTTT. The rearrangement uses TRBV11-2 and TRBJ1-6; 7 bases match TRBD1. CDR3 length: 13 residues. Germline V gene data show CDR1 as SGHAT and CDR2 as FQNNGV. The V segment lost 8 bases and the J segment 11 bases; nucleotides outside the gene matches: 9.

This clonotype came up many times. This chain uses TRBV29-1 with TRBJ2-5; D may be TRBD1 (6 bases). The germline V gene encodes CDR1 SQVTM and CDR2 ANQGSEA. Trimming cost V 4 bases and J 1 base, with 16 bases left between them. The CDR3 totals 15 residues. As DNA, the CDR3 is TGCAGCGTTGTCCCGACAGGTCCCCGCCAAGAGACCCAGTACTTC. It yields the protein CSVVPTGPRQETQYF.

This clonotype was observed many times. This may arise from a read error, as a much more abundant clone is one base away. The CDR3 region has the DNA TGTGCCATCAGTGGGACAGGGGTCGGAGATACGCAGTATTTT. This translates into CAISGTGVGDTQYF. This rearrangement joins TRBV10-3 to TRBJ2-3; 9 bases line up with TRBD1. With 4 bases clipped from V and 5 bases from J, the junction kept 4 bases outside the gene matches. In germline, CDR1 is ENHRY, CDR2 SYGVKD. The CDR3 is made up of 14 amino acids.

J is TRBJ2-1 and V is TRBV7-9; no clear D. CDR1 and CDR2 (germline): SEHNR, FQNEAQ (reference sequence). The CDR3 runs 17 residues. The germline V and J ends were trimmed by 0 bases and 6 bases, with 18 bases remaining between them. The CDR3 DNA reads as TGTGCCAGCAGCTTAGCGGTCGGGCTACTACACCCCAATGAGCAGTTCTTC. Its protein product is CASSLAVGLLHPNEQFF.

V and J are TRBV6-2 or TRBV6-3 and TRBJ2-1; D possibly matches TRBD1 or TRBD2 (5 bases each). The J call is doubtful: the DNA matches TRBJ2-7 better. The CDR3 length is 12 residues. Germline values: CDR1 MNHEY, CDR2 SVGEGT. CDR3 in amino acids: CASSQRDVEQYF. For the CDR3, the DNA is TGTGCCAGCAGTCAACGGGACGTCGAGCAGTACTTC.

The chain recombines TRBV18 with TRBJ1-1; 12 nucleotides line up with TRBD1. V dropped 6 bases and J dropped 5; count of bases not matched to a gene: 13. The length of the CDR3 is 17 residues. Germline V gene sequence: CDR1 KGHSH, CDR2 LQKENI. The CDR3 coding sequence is TGTGCCAGCTCCGCGGCCGGGACAGGGGGCGCGGGGACTGAAGCTTTCTTT. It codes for CASSAAGTGGAGTEAFF.

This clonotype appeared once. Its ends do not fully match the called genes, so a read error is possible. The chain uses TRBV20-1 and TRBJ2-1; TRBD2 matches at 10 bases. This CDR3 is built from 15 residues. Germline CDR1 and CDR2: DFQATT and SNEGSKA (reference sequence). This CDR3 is CSANPTSGVYNEQFF. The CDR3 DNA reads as TGCAGTGCCAACCCCACTAGCGGGGTCTACAATGAACAGTTCTTC.

In DNA, the CDR3 is TGCAGTGCTAGAGGGGGCAGTCTGATCTATGGCTACACCTTC. It translates to CSARGGSLIYGYTF. The chain is built from TRBV20-1 and TRBJ1-2; perhaps TRBD1 as D (5 bases). Trimming took off 1 base at V and 4 bases at J, with 13 bases between the two ends. There are 14 residues in the CDR3. The germline CDR1 and CDR2 sequences are DFQATT and SNEGSKA (reference sequence).

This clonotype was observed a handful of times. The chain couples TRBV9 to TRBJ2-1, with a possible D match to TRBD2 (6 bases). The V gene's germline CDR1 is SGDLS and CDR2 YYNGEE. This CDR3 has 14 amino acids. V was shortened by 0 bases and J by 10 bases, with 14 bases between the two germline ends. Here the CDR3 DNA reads TGTGCCAGCAGCGTAGGACCTCTGGGAGGCGAGCAGTTCTTC. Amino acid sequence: CASSVGPLGGEQFF. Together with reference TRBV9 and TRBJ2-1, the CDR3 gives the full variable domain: DSGVTQTPKHLITATGQRVTLRCSPRSGDLSVYWYQQSLDQGLQFLIQYYNGEERAKGNILERFSAQQFPDLHSELNLSSLELGDSALYFCASSVGPLGGEQFFGPGTRLTVL.

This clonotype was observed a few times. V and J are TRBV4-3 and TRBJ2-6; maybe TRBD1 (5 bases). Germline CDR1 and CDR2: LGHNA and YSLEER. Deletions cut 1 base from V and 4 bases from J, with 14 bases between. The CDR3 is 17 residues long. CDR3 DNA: TGCGCCAGCAGCCAAGGATCCGCAGGGCCGGGGGCCAACGTCCTGACTTTC. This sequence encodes CASSQGSAGPGANVLTF.

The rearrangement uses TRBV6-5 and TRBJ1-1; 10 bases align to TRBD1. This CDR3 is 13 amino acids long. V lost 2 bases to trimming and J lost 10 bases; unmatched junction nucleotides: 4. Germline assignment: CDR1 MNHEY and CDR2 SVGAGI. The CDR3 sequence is CASSYDRGLGAFF. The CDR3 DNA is TGTGCCAGCAGTTACGACAGGGGGCTAGGAGCTTTCTTT.